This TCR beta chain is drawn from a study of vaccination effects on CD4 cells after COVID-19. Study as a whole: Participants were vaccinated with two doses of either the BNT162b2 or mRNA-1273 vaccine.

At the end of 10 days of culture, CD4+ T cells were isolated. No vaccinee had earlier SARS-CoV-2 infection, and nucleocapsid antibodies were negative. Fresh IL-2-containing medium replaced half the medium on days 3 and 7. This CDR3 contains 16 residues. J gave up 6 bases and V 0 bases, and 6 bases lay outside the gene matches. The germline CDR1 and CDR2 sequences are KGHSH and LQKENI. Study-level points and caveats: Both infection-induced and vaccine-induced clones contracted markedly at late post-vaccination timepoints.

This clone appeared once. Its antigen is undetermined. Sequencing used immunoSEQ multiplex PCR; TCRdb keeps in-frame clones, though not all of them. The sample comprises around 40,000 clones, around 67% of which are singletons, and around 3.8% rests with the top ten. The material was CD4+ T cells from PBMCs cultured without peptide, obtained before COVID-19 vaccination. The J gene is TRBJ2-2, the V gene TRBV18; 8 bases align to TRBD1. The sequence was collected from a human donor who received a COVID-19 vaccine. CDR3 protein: CASSPPAGGVAGELFF. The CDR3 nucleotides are TGTGCCAGCTCACCACCGGCAGGGGGCGTCGCCGGGGAGCTGTTTTTT.